Each of the 13 T cell receptor beta chains below was sequenced from the same sample in a study of cytomegalovirus exposure and HLA in healthy donors. 13 Jbeta primers and 60 Vbeta primers were used for the PCR. Here immunoSEQ multiplex PCR was the method, and the copy in TCRdb shows in-frame clones only, minus some. The table for this sample gives approximately 50,000 clones. Material for sequencing was PBMCs. These receptor sequences come from a female donor in good health and CMV-seronegative.

The gene calls are TRBV4-2 and TRBJ2-5; TRBD1 might be the D (6 bases). Trimming pared 4 bases from V and 4 bases from J, leaving 13 bases between. Germline V lookup: CDR1 LGHNA, CDR2 YNFKEQ. This CDR3 contains 14 residues. In DNA form, the CDR3 reads TGTGCCAGCAGCCGGTCGACAGGACCAGAGACCCAGTACTTC. Translated: CASSRSTGPETQYF.

V is TRBV6-1 and J is TRBJ1-5, with D unresolved. From germline, CDR1 is MNHNS and CDR2 SASEGT. There are 14 residues in the CDR3. Trimming removed 2 bases at V and 6 bases at J, with 11 bases between. CDR3 coding DNA: TGTGCCAGCAGTGAACGGGAACCGGGTCAGCCCCAGCATTTT. Protein product: CASSEREPGQPQHF.

As concerns this clone: At one boundary the junction diverges from the germline segment, which might be a read error. This chain connects TRBV30 to TRBJ2-7, with 8 bases aligning to TRBD2. Germline CDR1 and CDR2: GTSNPN and SVGIG (reference sequence). CDR3 length: 14 residues. The CDR3 DNA reads as TGTGCCTGGAGTGACGGGGGGGCCTCCTACGAGCAGTCCTTC. Protein: CAWSDGGASYEQSF.

The rearrangement links TRBV20-1 to TRBJ2-5; D gene uncertain. Trimming pared 6 bases from V and 5 bases from J, leaving 10 bases between. Germline V gene data show CDR1 as DFQATT and CDR2 as SNEGSKA (reference sequence). The CDR3 spans 11 residues. CDR3 coding DNA: TGCAGTGCCCAAGAGAAGGAGACCCAGTACTTC. This translates into CSAQEKETQYF.

The J gene is TRBJ2-7, the V gene TRBV19; a weak D match, TRBD2 (6 bases). The CDR3 runs 12 residues. Germline CDR1 LNHDA, CDR2 SQIVND (reference sequence). Trimming shortened V by 6 bases and J by 2 bases, and 8 bases separated the two germline ends. The CDR3 bases are TGTGCCAGTAGCGGGAGCGCCTACGAGCAGTACTTC. Translated, it gives CASSGSAYEQYF.

The CDR3 nucleotides are TGTGCCAGCAGCTTGAGGGACAGATTAGGAGTAGCTTTCTTT. As protein: CASSLRDRLGVAFF. The chain has TRBV5-4 and TRBJ1-1, with 7 bases lining up with TRBD1. This CDR3 is built from 14 residues. CDR1 SGHNT and CDR2 YYREEE come from the germline V gene (reference sequence). J was trimmed by 10 bases and V by 1 base; bases with no gene match: 10.

The chain combines TRBV7-6 with TRBJ1-4; D unclear. V was cut by 2 bases and J by 6 bases, with 19 bases left in between. This CDR3 is built from 17 residues. The germline gives CDR1 SGHVS, CDR2 FNYEAQ. CDR3 region: CASSLTWSGRGDEKLFF. CDR3 sequence (DNA): TGTGCCAGCAGCTTAACTTGGTCTGGGAGAGGTGATGAAAAACTGTTTTTT. Full variable domain (rest looked up from reference TRBV7-6 and TRBJ1-4): GAGVSQSPRYKVTKRGQDVALRCDPISGHVSLYWYRQALGQGPEFLTYFNYEAQQDKSGLPNDRFSAERPEGSISTLTIQRTEQRDSAMYRCASSLTWSGRGDEKLFFGSGTQLSVL.

The chain joins TRBV7-3 to TRBJ1-4, with no clear D. Germline V gene sequence: CDR1 SGHTA, CDR2 FQGTGA. The CDR3 spans 14 residues. The V gene lost 5 bases and the J gene lost 5 bases, with 12 bases spanning the gap. CDR3 sequence (DNA): TGTGCCAGCAGCGGCGGGAGGGTGAATGAAAAACTGTTTTTT. Translated: CASSGGRVNEKLFF.

This chain connects TRBV30 to TRBJ2-2; TRBD1 agrees at 8 bases. The V and J ends lost 5 bases and 5 bases, in that order; junction bases with no gene match: 10. CDR1 and CDR2 from the germline V gene are GTSNPN and SVGIG (reference sequence). The CDR3 totals 15 residues. CDR3 region: CAWARAGGATGELFF. CDR3 in DNA: TGTGCCTGGGCACGGGCAGGGGGCGCAACCGGGGAGCTGTTTTTT.

This chain uses TRBV18 with TRBJ1-1; 8 positions agree with TRBD1. J lost 3 bases, V lost 4 bases, and 10 bases had no gene match. Germline CDR1 KGHSH, CDR2 LQKENI. The CDR3 is 16 amino acids. The CDR3 DNA reads TGTGCCAGCTCACTAATCGACAGGGGAGGGGACACTGAAGCTTTCTTT. Protein product: CASSLIDRGGDTEAFF.

The chain uses TRBV28 and TRBJ1-1; 8 nucleotides align to TRBD1. The CDR3 loop spans 12 amino acids. Germline V gene lookup returns CDR1 MDHEN and CDR2 SYDVKM. V lost 6 bases, J lost 11 bases, and 8 bases stayed unmatched. The DNA for the CDR3 is TGTGCCAGCAGGCCGGACAGGGCACTGGCTTTCTTT. It encodes CASRPDRALAFF.

This chain links TRBV25-1 with TRBJ2-1; TRBD1 matches 8 bases. The length of the CDR3 is 14 residues. Trimming cost V 2 bases and J 6 bases; bases outside gene matches: 3. The germline V gene encodes CDR1 MGHDK and CDR2 SYGVNS. The CDR3 DNA follows: TGTGCCAGCAGTGAACAGGGGGCTAGCAATGAGCAGTTCTTC. The encoded protein is CASSEQGASNEQFF.

The chain links TRBV29-1 to TRBJ2-1, with 11 positions matching TRBD1. The germline V gene has CDR1 SQVTM and CDR2 ANQGSEA. The J segment lost 8 bases and the V segment lost 6 bases, leaving 9 bases of the junction unmatched. The CDR3 covers 14 residues. The CDR3 DNA reads as TGCAGCGTGGAGGGGACAGGGGGGATGGATGAGCAGTTCTTC. As protein: CSVEGTGGMDEQFF.